The next 14 T cell receptor beta chains were all read from a single sample in a study of shared clonotypes between healthy human individuals. CD45RO negativity and positive selection for CCR7 defined naive CD8 cells, a population that excluded terminally differentiated effector memory CD45RA+ cells. Generated by immunoSEQ multiplex PCR, the TCRdb table keeps only in-frame clones and is missing some. The repertoire holds about 2.2 million clones, with about 92% as singletons. The sequenced sample consisted of naive CD8+ T cells from PBMCs. Every receptor here comes from a man aged 18 to 29 in good health. Some clones in this sample may be carry-over from other donors' samples.

This chain uses TRBV9 with TRBJ2-1, with a tentative D call TRBD2 (5 bases). The CDR3 runs to 16 residues. From germline, CDR1 is SGDLS and CDR2 YYNGEE. V lost 3 bases and J 4 bases, leaving 17 bases between the germline ends. CDR3 sequence: CASSDDRVAGYNEQFF. CDR3 nucleotide sequence: TGTGCCAGCAGCGATGACCGGGTCGCGGGTTACAATGAGCAGTTCTTC.

About this clone: Distinct nucleotide sequences in the sample also encode this CDR3. This chain uses TRBV9 with TRBJ2-7; 7 nucleotides align to TRBD2. There are 15 residues in the CDR3. Germline V gene data show CDR1 as SGDLS and CDR2 as YYNGEE. V trimming: 4 bases; J trimming: 1 base; junction bases outside the gene matches: 8. Here the CDR3 reads CASSPGASGSYEQYF. The CDR3, as DNA: TGTGCCAGCAGCCCCGGGGCTAGCGGATCCTACGAGCAGTACTTC.

The chain joins TRBV10-3 to TRBJ2-1; perhaps D is TRBD1 or TRBD2 (6 bases each). Germline CDR1 is ENHRY and CDR2 is SYGVKD. V lost 4 bases and J lost 3, with 10 bases in between. The length of the CDR3 is 14 residues. Written as DNA, the CDR3 is TGTGCCATCAGTGCGGGGGCGAACTACAATGAGCAGTTCTTC. This codes for CAISAGANYNEQFF.

The chain employs TRBV15 and TRBJ2-5; D is tentatively TRBD1 or TRBD2 (5 bases each). CDR1 LNHNV and CDR2 YYDKDF come from the germline V gene (reference sequence). This CDR3 is 13 amino acids long. V dropped 3 bases and J dropped 5 bases, with 10 bases sitting between them. In DNA form, the CDR3 reads TGTGCCACCAGCAGGGGGGTCGGGGAGACCCAGTACTTC. Its translation: CATSRGVGETQYF.

This chain connects TRBV14 to TRBJ2-5, with a possible D match to TRBD2 (6 bases). The ends were cut back, 2 bases at V and 5 bases at J, with 12 bases in the middle. CDR1 is SGHDN and CDR2 is FVKESK in the germline V gene. This CDR3 is 14 amino acids long. CDR3 DNA sequence: TGTGCCAGCAGCCAATTAGGGAGGCGGGAGACCCAGTACTTC. Translation: CASSQLGRRETQYF. Full variable domain (remainder filled in from reference TRBV14 and TRBJ2-5): EAGVTQFPSHSVIEKGQTVTLRCDPISGHDNLYWYRRVMGKEIKFLLHFVKESKQDESGMPNNRFLAERTGGTYSTLKVQPAELEDSGVYFCASSQLGRRETQYFGPGTRLLVL.

CDR3 in amino acids: CASSLSGISYEQYF. As DNA, the CDR3 is TGTGCCAGCAGTTTATCGGGAATTTCCTACGAGCAGTACTTC. The chain links TRBV28 to TRBJ2-7, with D possibly TRBD2 on 5 matching bases. Between the trimmed V and J ends, which lost 1 base and 1 base, there was a span of 8 bases. CDR1 is MDHEN, CDR2 SYDVKM, per germline. CDR3 size: 14 residues.

V is TRBV30 and J is TRBJ1-1; D call uncertain. The ends were cut back, 5 bases at V and 7 bases at J, with 20 bases in the middle. Per germline, CDR1 GTSNPN and CDR2 SVGIG (reference sequence). This CDR3 contains 14 residues. The CDR3 bases are TGTGCCTGGGCAGAGGGCAGTGGGCTCGATGAAGCTTTCTTT. It encodes CAWAEGSGLDEAFF.

This clone was detected a few times. The V gene is TRBV28, the J gene TRBJ1-2; possibly TRBD1 for D (5 bases). This CDR3 is 13 amino acids long. Germline V CDR1 and CDR2: MDHEN, SYDVKM. The ends were cut back, 6 bases at V and 3 bases at J, with 11 bases in the middle. The DNA of the CDR3 is TGTGCCAGCAGCGACGACAGTCACTATGGCTACACCTTC. This codes for CASSDDSHYGYTF.

About this clone: This sample includes further DNA sequences coding for the same CDR3. The chain joins TRBV9 to TRBJ2-5, with D unclear. Deletions cut 0 bases from V and 1 base from J, with 7 bases between. The CDR3 consists of 14 residues. Per germline, CDR1 SGDLS and CDR2 YYNGEE. CDR3 in DNA: TGTGCCAGCAGCGTAGCAGCCAGCCAAGAGACCCAGTACTTC. This sequence encodes CASSVAASQETQYF.

As to this clone: The same CDR3 also results from other DNA sequences found in this sample. The V call is TRBV27, the J call TRBJ1-5; D call uncertain. The germline V gene encodes CDR1 MNHEY and CDR2 SMNVEV (reference sequence). Trimming removed 3 bases from V and 4 bases from J, with 7 bases in between. This CDR3 region has 13 residues. In DNA, the CDR3 is TGTGCCAGCAGTTTTCTAGGGAATCAGCCCCAGCATTTT. Protein sequence: CASSFLGNQPQHF.

This chain uses TRBV28 with TRBJ2-7; perhaps TRBD2 as D (6 bases). CDR3 size: 14 residues. The V end lost 7 bases, the J end lost 3 bases, and 16 bases lay between the germline ends. Germline CDR1 MDHEN, CDR2 SYDVKM. CDR3 coding DNA: TGTGCCAGCACCCCTCTAGGGAGGAGCTACGAGCAGTACTTC. Translated: CASTPLGRSYEQYF.

This chain uses TRBV4-3 with TRBJ2-7; D call uncertain. CDR1 and CDR2 (germline): LGHNA, YSLEER. The CDR3 runs 14 residues. The V and J ends lost 0 bases and 1 base respectively, with 7 bases between them. CDR3: CASSQESFSYEQYF. CDR3 DNA: TGCGCCAGCAGCCAAGAATCTTTTTCCTACGAGCAGTACTTC.

V is TRBV15 and J is TRBJ1-2; D ambiguous. The CDR3 contains 15 residues. Looked up from germline, CDR1 is LNHNV and CDR2 is YYDKDF (reference sequence). Trimming took 1 base from V and 3 from J, leaving 12 bases between them. CDR3 sequence reads: CATSRVSSEYYGYTF. In nucleotides, the CDR3 is TGTGCCACCAGCAGAGTTAGCTCAGAGTACTATGGCTACACCTTC. Complete variable domain (other parts from reference TRBV15 and TRBJ1-2): DAMVIQNPRYQVTQFGKPVTLSCSQTLNHNVMYWYQQKSSQAPKLLFHYYDKDFNNEADTPDNFQSRRPNTSFCFLDIRSPGLGDTAMYLCATSRVSSEYYGYTFGSGTRLTVV.

This clone was counted only a few times. The V call is TRBV10-3, the J call TRBJ1-2; D is ambiguous. CDR1 ENHRY and CDR2 SYGVKD come from the germline V gene. Trimming took 0 bases from V and 5 from J, leaving 7 bases between them. The CDR3 consists of 13 residues. CDR3 in amino acids: CAISESKGYGYTF. CDR3 nucleotides: TGTGCCATCAGTGAGTCGAAGGGATATGGCTACACCTTC.